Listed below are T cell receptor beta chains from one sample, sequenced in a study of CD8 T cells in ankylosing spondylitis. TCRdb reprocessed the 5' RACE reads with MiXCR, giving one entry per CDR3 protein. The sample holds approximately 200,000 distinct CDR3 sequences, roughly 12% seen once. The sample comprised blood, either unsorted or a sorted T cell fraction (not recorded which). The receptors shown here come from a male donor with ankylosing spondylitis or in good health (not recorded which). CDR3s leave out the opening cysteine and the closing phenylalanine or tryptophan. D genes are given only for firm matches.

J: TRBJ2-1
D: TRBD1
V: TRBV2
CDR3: ASRGQGYNEQF

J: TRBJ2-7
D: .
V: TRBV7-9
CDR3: ASSLAGWDSFTYEQY

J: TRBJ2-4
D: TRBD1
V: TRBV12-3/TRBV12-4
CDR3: ASSSDRGLAKNIQY

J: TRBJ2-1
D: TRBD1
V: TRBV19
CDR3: ASSMGQSPYNEQF

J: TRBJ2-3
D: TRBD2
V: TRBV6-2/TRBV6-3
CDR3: ASSYSIYVASGGSTDTQY

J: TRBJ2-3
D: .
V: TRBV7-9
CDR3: ASVLGGDTQY

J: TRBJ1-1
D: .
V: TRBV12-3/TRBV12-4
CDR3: ASSPVGGLNTEAF

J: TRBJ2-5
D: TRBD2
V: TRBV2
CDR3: ASSEVGVAGIGETQY

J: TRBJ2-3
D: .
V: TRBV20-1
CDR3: SAATDTQY

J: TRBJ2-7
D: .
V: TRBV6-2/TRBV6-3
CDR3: ASSSGRTYEQY

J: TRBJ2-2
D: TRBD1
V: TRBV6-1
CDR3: ASSRDRAQSTNTGELF

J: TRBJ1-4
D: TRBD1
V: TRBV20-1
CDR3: CAQPGQGLNYEKLF

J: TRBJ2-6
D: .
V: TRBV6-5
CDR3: ASSYAALSSGANVLT

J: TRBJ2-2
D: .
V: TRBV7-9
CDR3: ASSPFTGELF

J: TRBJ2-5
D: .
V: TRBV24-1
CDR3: ATSDFDRSVVGETQY

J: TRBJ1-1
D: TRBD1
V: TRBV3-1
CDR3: ASSLNRGMNTEAF

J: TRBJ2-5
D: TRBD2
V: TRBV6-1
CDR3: ASGTSGGPHQETQY

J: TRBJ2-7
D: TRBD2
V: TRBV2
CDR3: ASSGTGTSGTSYYEQY

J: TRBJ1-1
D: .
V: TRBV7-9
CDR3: ASSFGGSEAF

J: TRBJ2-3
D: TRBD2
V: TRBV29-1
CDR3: SVEDSPSTSGSYTDTQY

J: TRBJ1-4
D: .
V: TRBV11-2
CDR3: ASSTPTGRPEKLF

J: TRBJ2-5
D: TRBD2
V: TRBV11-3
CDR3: ASSYNSGGLAYQETQY

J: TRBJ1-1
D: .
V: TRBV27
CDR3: ASSGGPHEAF

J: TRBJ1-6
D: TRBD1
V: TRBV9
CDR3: ASSVGQKESPLH

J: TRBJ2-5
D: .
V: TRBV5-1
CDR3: ASSFVGRDQETQY

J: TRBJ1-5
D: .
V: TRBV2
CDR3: ASRWGGNQPQH

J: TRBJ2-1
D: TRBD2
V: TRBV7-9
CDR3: ASSTPSGRTYNEQF

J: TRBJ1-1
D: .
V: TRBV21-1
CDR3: ASSNRNREDTEAF

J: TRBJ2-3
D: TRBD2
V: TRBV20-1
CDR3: SARVNAPLAGGDVDTQY

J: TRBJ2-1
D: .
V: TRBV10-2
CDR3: ASSESPDLEEQF

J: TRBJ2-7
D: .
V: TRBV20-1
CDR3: SARPTDSYEQY

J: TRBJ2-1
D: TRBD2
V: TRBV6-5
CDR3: ASSYTSGGDNEQF

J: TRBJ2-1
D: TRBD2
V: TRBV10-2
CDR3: ASSELIAGGNEQF

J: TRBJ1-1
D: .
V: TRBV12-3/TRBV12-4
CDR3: ASSLVRSDTEAF

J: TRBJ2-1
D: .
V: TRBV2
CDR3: ASRLTGSNEQF

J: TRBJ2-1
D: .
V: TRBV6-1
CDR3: ASRPTRGALKLDEQF

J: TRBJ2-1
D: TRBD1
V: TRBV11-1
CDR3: ASSSGQGRGLSSYNEQF

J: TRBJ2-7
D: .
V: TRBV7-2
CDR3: ASSPWDGYEQY

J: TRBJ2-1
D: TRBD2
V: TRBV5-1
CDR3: ASRGWRGNEQF

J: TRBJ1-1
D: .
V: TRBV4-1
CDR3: ASSPRPDWTAEAF

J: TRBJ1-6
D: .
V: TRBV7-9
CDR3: ASSSSLEVVISPLH

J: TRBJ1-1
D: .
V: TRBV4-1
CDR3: ASSQDLLAKDMNTEAF

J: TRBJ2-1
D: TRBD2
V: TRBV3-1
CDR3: ASSHLAGGGNEQF

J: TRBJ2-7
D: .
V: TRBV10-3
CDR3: AIRAGSYEQY

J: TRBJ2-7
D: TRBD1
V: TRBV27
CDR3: ASSLRQGASEQY

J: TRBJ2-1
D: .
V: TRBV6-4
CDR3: ASSDWGDSGPQF

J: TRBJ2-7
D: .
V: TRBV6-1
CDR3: ASRPQRGTYEQY

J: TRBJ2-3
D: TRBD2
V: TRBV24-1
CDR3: ATSDYSGDTQY

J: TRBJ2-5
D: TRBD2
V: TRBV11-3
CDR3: ASSLGTIAGGRETQY

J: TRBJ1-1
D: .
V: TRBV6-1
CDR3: ASSPPAGPIQDTEAF

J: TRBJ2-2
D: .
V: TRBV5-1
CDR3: ASMWGEDTGELF

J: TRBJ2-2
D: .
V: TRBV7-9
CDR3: ASSPNWGQDGELF

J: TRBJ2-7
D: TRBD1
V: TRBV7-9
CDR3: ASSSNPGTGGEQY

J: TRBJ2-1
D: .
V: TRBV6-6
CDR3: ASSHTGSLYNEQF

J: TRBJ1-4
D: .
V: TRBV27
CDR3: ASRERGFGATNEKLF

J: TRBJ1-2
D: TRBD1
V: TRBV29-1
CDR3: SVSAGGLALDYGYT

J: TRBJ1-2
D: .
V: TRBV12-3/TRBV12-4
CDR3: ASSLALGANYGYT